This record looks at one TCR beta chain sequence and its context. Its cognate antigen is unknown. All donors participated as healthy donors of bone marrow. The data derive from a study of cytomegalovirus exposure and HLA in healthy donors. Amplification used 60 Vbeta primers and 13 Jbeta primers. The authors' processing: As a later analysis found, there were 78 million or so unique TCR beta chains, of which roughly 11 million were shared. Assay: immunoSEQ multiplex PCR; the TCRdb copy retains only in-frame clones and omits some. The V and J calls and the clone size are those of that table, but D and trimming were determined from the DNA. There are roughly 150,000 clones in the sample; roughly 80% occur only once, and around 15% lies in the top ten. CDR3 length: 15 amino acids. The J segment lost 7 bases and the V segment lost 3 bases, leaving 7 bases of the junction unmatched. From germline, CDR1 is SGHTA and CDR2 FQGNSA.

Study-wide results and caveats: Among the CMV-associated chains, a few were confirmed in vitro as specific for CMV antigens.

Sequences were obtained from PBMCs. This sequence originates from a woman in her forties in good health and CMV-seronegative. The rearrangement joins TRBV7-2 to TRBJ2-1, with 9 nucleotides matching TRBD2. CDR3 in amino acids: CASSFVSGSGNEQFF. The CDR3 DNA follows: TGTGCCAGCAGCTTTGTTAGCGGGAGTGGTAATGAGCAGTTCTTC. Full variable domain (outside the CDR3, taken from reference TRBV7-2 and TRBJ2-1): GAGVSQSPSNKVTEKGKDVELRCDPISGHTALYWYRQSLGQGLEFLIYFQGNSAPDKSGLPSDRFSAERTGGSVSTLTIQRTQQEDSAVYLCASSFVSGSGNEQFFGPGTRLTVL.